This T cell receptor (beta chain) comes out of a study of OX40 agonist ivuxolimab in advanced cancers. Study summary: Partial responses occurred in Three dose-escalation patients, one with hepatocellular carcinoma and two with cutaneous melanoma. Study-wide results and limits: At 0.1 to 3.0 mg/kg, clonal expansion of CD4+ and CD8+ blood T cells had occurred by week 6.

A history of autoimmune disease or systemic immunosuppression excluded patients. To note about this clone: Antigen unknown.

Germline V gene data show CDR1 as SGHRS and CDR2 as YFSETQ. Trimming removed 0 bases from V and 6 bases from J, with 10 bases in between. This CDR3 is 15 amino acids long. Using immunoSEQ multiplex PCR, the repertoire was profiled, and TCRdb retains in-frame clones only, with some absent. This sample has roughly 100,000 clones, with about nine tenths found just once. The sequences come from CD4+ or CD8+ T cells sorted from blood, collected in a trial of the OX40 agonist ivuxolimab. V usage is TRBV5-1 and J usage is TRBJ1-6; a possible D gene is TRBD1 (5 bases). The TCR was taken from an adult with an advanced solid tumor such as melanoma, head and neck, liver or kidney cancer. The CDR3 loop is CASSLGGRSNSPLHF. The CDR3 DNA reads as TGCGCCAGCAGCTTGGGGGGACGGAGTAATTCACCCCTCCACTTT.